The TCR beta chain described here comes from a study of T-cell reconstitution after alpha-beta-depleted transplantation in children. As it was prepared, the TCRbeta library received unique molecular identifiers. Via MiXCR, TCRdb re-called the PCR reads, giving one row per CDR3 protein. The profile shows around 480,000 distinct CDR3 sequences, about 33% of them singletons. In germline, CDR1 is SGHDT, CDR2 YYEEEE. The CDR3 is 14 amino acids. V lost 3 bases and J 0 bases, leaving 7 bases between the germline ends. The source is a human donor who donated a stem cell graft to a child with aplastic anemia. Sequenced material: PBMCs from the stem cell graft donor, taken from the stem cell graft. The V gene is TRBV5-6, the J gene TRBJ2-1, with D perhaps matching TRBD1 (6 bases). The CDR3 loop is CASSSRGSYNEQFF. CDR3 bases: TGTGCCAGCAGCTCCAGGGGCTCCTACAATGAGCAGTTCTTC.